The 31 T cell receptor beta chains below all came from one sample that was sequenced in a study of blood T cells in healthy people across ages. The second PCR ran about 6 to 12 cycles with a sample-barcoded 5' primer and J-beta primers. TCRdb passed the 5' RACE reads through MiXCR, listing each CDR3 protein once. The table records about 760,000 distinct CDR3 sequences, around a quarter of them present only once. These data also formed part of another study, on T cells of mothers and their children.

The specimen sequenced was blood. These receptor sequences come from a boy between 5 and 17 years old in good health.

V and J are TRBV14 and TRBJ2-7; TRBD1 or TRBD2 may be the D gene (6 bases each). Germline assignment: CDR1 SGHDN and CDR2 FVKESK. Trimming took 4 bases from V and 3 from J, leaving 16 bases between them. The CDR3 runs to 15 residues. The CDR3 is CASSLTGLGGYEQYF. The CDR3 coding sequence is TGTGCCAGCAGCCTAACAGGGTTGGGGGGCTACGAGCAGTACTTC.

This clonotype was seen a few times. The chain employs TRBV20-1 and TRBJ1-3; no clear D. Trimming took off 0 bases at V and 4 bases at J, with 16 bases between the two ends. The germline V gene has CDR1 DFQATT and CDR2 SNEGSKA (reference sequence). The CDR3 has 16 amino acids. The CDR3 coding sequence is TGCAGTGCTAGAGATTTCGACTCGGGCATAGGAAACACCATATATTTT. Protein product: CSARDFDSGIGNTIYF.

The sample holds a few counts of this clonotype. This chain joins TRBV2 and TRBJ1-3; D gene ambiguous. Deletions cut 8 bases from V and 1 base from J, with 9 bases between. The V gene's germline CDR1 is SNHLY and CDR2 FYNNEI. The CDR3 has 13 residues. The CDR3 DNA sequence: TGTGCCAGCTACATCGAATCTGGAAACACCATATATTTT. This translates into CASYIESGNTIYF.

V is TRBV14 and J is TRBJ1-4, with D possibly being TRBD1 (6 bases). V dropped 4 bases and J dropped 3 bases, with 15 bases sitting between them. From germline, CDR1 is SGHDN and CDR2 FVKESK. The CDR3 contains 16 residues. The CDR3 reads CASSRRTGIPNEKLFF. The CDR3 region has the DNA TGTGCCAGCAGCCGTAGAACAGGGATCCCTAATGAAAAACTGTTTTTT.

The CDR3 sequence: CASPTGSGANVLTF. Written as DNA, the CDR3 is TGTGCCAGCCCGACAGGGTCTGGGGCCAACGTCCTGACTTTC. The V and J genes are TRBV12-3 or TRBV12-4 and TRBJ2-6; 7 bases agree with TRBD1. With 8 bases clipped from V and 1 base from J, the junction kept 2 bases outside the gene matches. The CDR3 has 14 residues.

This clonotype was detected ten times or more. The chain is built from TRBV13 and TRBJ2-5, with 7 positions matching TRBD2. The germline V gene encodes CDR1 PRHDT and CDR2 FYEKMQ (reference sequence). With 1 base clipped from V and 2 bases from J, the junction kept 1 base outside the gene matches. The CDR3 runs to 14 residues. Written as DNA, the CDR3 is TGTGCCAGCAGCTTAGAGCGGGGTCAAGAGACCCAGTACTTC. Its protein is CASSLERGQETQYF.

A few counts support this clonotype. The V and J genes are TRBV7-2 and TRBJ1-5; a weak D match, TRBD1 (6 bases). CDR1 is SGHTA, CDR2 FQGNSA, per germline. The CDR3 has 14 residues. Between the trimmed V and J ends, which lost 2 bases and 7 bases, there was a span of 12 bases. CDR3 bases: TGTGCCAGCAGCTTAAGGGGGGGCCAACAGCCCCAGCATTTT. The encoded protein is CASSLRGGQQPQHF.

This chain connects TRBV7-3 to TRBJ2-7; a weak D match, TRBD1 (6 bases). The CDR3 is made up of 14 amino acids. Per the germline V gene, CDR1 is SGHTA and CDR2 is FQGTGA. V lost 1 base and J 4 bases, leaving 11 bases between the germline ends. CDR3 sequence (DNA): TGTGCCAGCAGCTTAAACAGGGACGGTTACGAGCAGTACTTC. Translation gives CASSLNRDGYEQYF.

The rearrangement links TRBV7-2 to TRBJ1-2, with TRBD1 as a possible D gene (5 bases). The germline V gene encodes CDR1 SGHTA and CDR2 FQGNSA. This CDR3 is built from 14 residues. V was trimmed by 1 base and J by 4 bases, leaving 10 bases between them. The CDR3 bases are TGTGCCAGCAGCTTAGAGGGGATTGGCTATGGCTACACCTTC. It yields the protein CASSLEGIGYGYTF.

The CDR3 nucleotides are TGCAGTGCTATGGGCCCAATATACTCCTACGAGCAGTACTTC. Translated, it gives CSAMGPIYSYEQYF. V is TRBV20-1 and J is TRBJ2-7; D not certain. From germline, CDR1 is DFQATT and CDR2 SNEGSKA (reference sequence). The V gene lost 4 bases and the J gene lost 0 bases, with 13 bases spanning the gap. The CDR3 is 14 residues long.

In DNA, the CDR3 is TGCGCCAGCAGCCAGGATACGACTAGCGGGAGAAGGTCGGCAGAGACCCAGTACTTC. Protein sequence: CASSQDTTSGRRSAETQYF. The J gene is TRBJ2-5, the V gene TRBV4-1, with TRBD2 identical over 12 bases. This CDR3 spans 19 amino acids. J gave up 4 bases and V 3 bases, and 15 bases lay outside the gene matches. Per the germline V gene, CDR1 is MGHRA and CDR2 is YSYEKL.

This clonotype was found a few times. The gene calls are TRBV20-1 and TRBJ1-4, with unresolved D. The germline V and J ends were trimmed by 1 base and 6 bases, with 6 bases remaining between them. Germline CDR1 is DFQATT and CDR2 is SNEGSKA (reference sequence). CDR3 length: 12 amino acids. The CDR3 here is CSARGADEKLFF. The CDR3 DNA reads TGCAGTGCTAGAGGGGCAGATGAAAAACTGTTTTTT.

This clonotype showed up just a few times. V usage is TRBV10-3 and J usage is TRBJ2-3; 12 bases are shared with TRBD2. V shed 6 bases and J 4 bases; nucleotides not matched to a gene: 8. Germline assignment: CDR1 ENHRY and CDR2 SYGVKD. CDR3 length equals 16 residues. CDR3 protein: CAIRSASGGAADTQYF. CDR3 nucleotide sequence: TGTGCCATCAGATCGGCTAGCGGGGGGGCAGCAGATACGCAGTATTTT.

This clonotype was seen more than once but under ten times. The CDR3 protein is CASSQARTSGSYEQYF. CDR3 coding DNA: TGCGCCAGCAGCCAAGCGAGGACTAGCGGGAGCTACGAGCAGTACTTC. The rearrangement links TRBV4-1 to TRBJ2-1; 13 bases fit TRBD2. The DNA end lines up better with TRBJ2-7; the J call may be wrong. The germline gives CDR1 MGHRA, CDR2 YSYEKL. The CDR3 loop spans 16 amino acids.

CDR3: CASRPTGAVDIQYF. CDR3 nucleotide sequence: TGCGCCAGCAGACCCACCGGGGCGGTAGACATTCAGTACTTC. The genes are TRBV5-1 and TRBJ2-4; D might be TRBD1 or TRBD2, each matching 5 bases. V was cut by 5 bases and J by 8 bases, with 17 bases left in between. Germline lookup yields CDR1 SGHRS and CDR2 YFSETQ. This CDR3 region has 14 residues. Drawing the rest from reference TRBV5-1 and TRBJ2-4, the complete variable domain is KAGVTQTPRYLIKTRGQQVTLSCSPISGHRSVSWYQQTPGQGLQFLFEYFSETQRNKGNFPGRFSGRQFSNSRSEMNVSTLELGDSALYLCASRPTGAVDIQYFGAGTRLSVL.

This chain joins TRBV24-1 and TRBJ2-3; no reliable D call. Germline V gives CDR1 KGHDR, CDR2 SFDVKD. V lost 1 base and J 0 bases, leaving 4 bases between the germline ends. The CDR3 totals 14 residues. CDR3 nucleotide sequence: TGTGCCACCAGTGATTTACGGAGCACAGATACGCAGTATTTT. This codes for CATSDLRSTDTQYF.

This clonotype was seen a handful of times. The chain recombines TRBV7-2 with TRBJ2-5; no clear D gene. The better agreement between TRBJ2-7 and the DNA end casts doubt on the J call. This CDR3 region has 15 residues. Germline values: CDR1 SGHTA, CDR2 FQGNSA. CDR3: CASSLTTQLTYEQYF. CDR3 coding DNA: TGTGCCAGCAGCTTAACGACGCAGCTAACCTACGAGCAGTACTTC.

The V gene is TRBV15, the J gene TRBJ2-1, with 7 bases lining up with TRBD1. The CDR3 runs 16 residues. Germline values: CDR1 LNHNV, CDR2 YYDKDF (reference sequence). The V segment lost 0 bases and the J segment 3 bases; nucleotides outside the gene matches: 5. DNA of the CDR3: TGTGCCACCAGCAGAGATAAAACAGGGGACTACAATGAGCAGTTCTTC. Translating it yields CATSRDKTGDYNEQFF.

This clonotype was picked up a small number of times. The chain employs TRBV29-1 and TRBJ2-5; D gene uncertain. Germline V gene data show CDR1 as SQVTM and CDR2 as ANQGSEA. Between the trimmed V and J ends, which lost 5 bases and 1 base, there was a span of 11 bases. The CDR3 sequence is 13 residues long. CDR3 nucleotides: TGCAGCGTTCTTGCCCGCCTCCAAGAGACCCAGTACTTC. The encoded protein is CSVLARLQETQYF. Drawing the rest from reference TRBV29-1 and TRBJ2-5, the complete variable domain is SAVISQKPSRDICQRGTSLTIQCQVDSQVTMMFWYRQQPGQSLTLIATANQGSEATYESGFVIDKFPISRPNLTFSTLTVSNMSPEDSSIYLCSVLARLQETQYFGPGTRLLVL.

This clonotype showed up just a few times. The genes are TRBV5-1 and TRBJ2-1, with TRBD2 matching over 7 bases. The CDR3 has 16 residues. V shed 4 bases and J 2 bases; nucleotides not matched to a gene: 9. The V gene's germline CDR1 is SGHRS and CDR2 YFSETQ. The CDR3 sequence: CASSPGTINPYNEQFF. The CDR3 DNA is TGCGCCAGCAGCCCCGGGACTATCAATCCCTACAATGAGCAGTTCTTC.

The chain is built from TRBV4-1 and TRBJ1-3, with 7 bases lining up with TRBD1. The CDR3 has 13 amino acids. Trimming removed 3 bases from V and 4 bases from J; junction bases left unmatched: 0. The germline gives CDR1 MGHRA, CDR2 YSYEKL. The CDR3 loop is CASSQGQGNTIYF. Here the CDR3 DNA reads TGCGCCAGCAGCCAGGGACAGGGAAACACCATATATTTT.

In the case of this clonotype: The junction does not match germline at one end; this may be a read error. The chain links TRBV10-3 to TRBJ2-5; tentative D call: TRBD2 (5 bases). CDR3 length: 18 residues. The germline V gene has CDR1 ENHRY and CDR2 SYGVKD. CDR3 residues: CAISDTAGSTSAQETQHF. CDR3 nucleotide sequence: TGTGCCATCAGTGACACTGCTGGAAGCACTAGTGCACAAGAGACCCAGCACTTC.

The chain combines TRBV4-2 with TRBJ1-2; D is possibly TRBD1 (5 bases). The CDR3 covers 16 residues. V lost 1 base, J lost 6 bases, and 18 bases lay in between. Germline V lookup: CDR1 LGHNA, CDR2 YNFKEQ. CDR3: CASSQGVGPRGNGYTF. In DNA form, the CDR3 reads TGTGCCAGCAGCCAAGGAGTAGGTCCAAGGGGAAATGGCTACACCTTC.

This chain links TRBV27 with TRBJ1-6; TRBD1 might be the D (5 bases). V lost 5 bases and J lost 4, with 12 bases in between. This CDR3 has 15 residues. Looked up from germline, CDR1 is MNHEY and CDR2 is SMNVEV (reference sequence). CDR3 nucleotide sequence: TGTGCCAGCAGTGTCCGGGACCTTTATAATTCACCCCTCCACTTT. Translating it yields CASSVRDLYNSPLHF.

The sample holds a few counts of this clonotype. The rearrangement uses TRBV6-1 and TRBJ1-2; the match to TRBD1 covers 10 bases. This CDR3 region has 15 residues. The V gene's germline CDR1 is MNHNS and CDR2 SASEGT. Trimming cost V 7 bases and J 5 bases; bases outside gene matches: 10. The chain's CDR3 is CASTLNRDRGYGYTF. The CDR3 DNA sequence: TGTGCCAGCACCCTAAACCGGGACAGGGGATATGGCTACACCTTC.

This clonotype was detected a few times. The CDR3: CASSWSVELFYEQYF. CDR3 bases: TGTGCCAGCAGTTGGTCCGTCGAGTTGTTCTACGAGCAGTACTTC. The chain uses TRBV12-3 or TRBV12-4 and TRBJ2-7; D is unresolved. The CDR3 sequence is 15 residues long. V was shortened by 4 bases and J by 3 bases, with 16 bases between the two germline ends.

The chain links TRBV5-6 to TRBJ2-5; D possibly matches TRBD1 or TRBD2 (5 bases each). Trimming pared 4 bases from V and 6 bases from J, leaving 13 bases between. The CDR3 totals 13 residues. Germline V gene sequence: CDR1 SGHDT, CDR2 YYEEEE. The CDR3 DNA reads TGTGCCAGCAGCCCCCGGGACGAAAAGACCCAGTACTTC. Residues: CASSPRDEKTQYF. Using reference TRBV5-6 and TRBJ2-5 for the parts outside the CDR3, the full variable domain is DAGVTQSPTHLIKTRGQQVTLRCSPKSGHDTVSWYQQALGQGPQFIFQYYEEEERQRGNFPDRFSGHQFPNYSSELNVNALLLGDSALYLCASSPRDEKTQYFGPGTRLLVL.

This sequence joins TRBV20-1 and TRBJ1-2, with D hard to call. The CDR3 extends over 13 amino acids. The germline gives CDR1 DFQATT, CDR2 SNEGSKA (reference sequence). With 3 bases removed from V and 6 bases from J, the gap between germline ends came to 14 bases. The CDR3 DNA follows: TGCAGTGCTAGGGACGTACCGGTTGATGGCTACACCTTC. Amino acids: CSARDVPVDGYTF.

This clonotype was counted a few times. CDR3 amino acids: CASRLAGIIGEQFF. The CDR3 DNA is TGTGCCAGCAGACTAGCGGGGATTATCGGTGAGCAGTTCTTC. The rearrangement joins TRBV28 to TRBJ2-1, with 10 bases identical to TRBD2. The trim removed 6 bases at V and 9 bases at J, leaving 8 bases unmatched. The germline gives CDR1 MDHEN, CDR2 SYDVKM. This CDR3 has 14 residues.

The J gene is TRBJ2-3, the V gene TRBV27; D not resolved. The V gene lost 3 bases and the J gene lost 2 bases, with 9 bases spanning the gap. CDR3 length: 14 amino acids. Germline CDR1 MNHEY, CDR2 SMNVEV (reference sequence). This chain's CDR3 is CASSLFSPTDTQYF. CDR3 in DNA: TGTGCCAGCAGTTTGTTCAGCCCCACAGATACGCAGTATTTT.

Points on this clonotype: A junction end diverges from the germline sequence, so it may reflect a read error. This chain uses TRBV11-2 with TRBJ2-4; a possible D gene is TRBD2 (5 bases). Germline V gene sequence: CDR1 SGHAT, CDR2 FQNNGV. The CDR3 runs 13 residues. The CDR3 DNA is TGTGCCAGCAGCTCGCTAGCCCAAAACATTCAGTACTTC. It translates to CASSSLAQNIQYF.